This TCR beta chain emerged from a study of cytomegalovirus exposure and HLA in healthy donors. When sampled, the donors appeared nominally healthy, though they likely had unrecorded immune exposures. The primer mix had 60 Vbeta and 13 Jbeta primers. Generated by immunoSEQ multiplex PCR, the TCRdb table keeps only in-frame clones and is missing some. There are fewer than 200,000 clones in the sample; 75% to 90% occur only once, and about 1% lies in the top ten. The receptor was derived from a boy aged 2-9 years in good health and CMV-seronegative. Specimen: PBMCs.

Here the CDR3 reads CAGRDTGELFF. Written as DNA, the CDR3 is TGTGCCGGTCGAGATACCGGGGAGCTGTTTTTT. The chain uses TRBV28 and TRBJ2-2; no firm D call. This CDR3 has 11 amino acids. The V gene lost 11 bases and the J gene lost 5 bases, with 9 bases spanning the gap. Looked up from germline, CDR1 is MDHEN and CDR2 is SYDVKM.